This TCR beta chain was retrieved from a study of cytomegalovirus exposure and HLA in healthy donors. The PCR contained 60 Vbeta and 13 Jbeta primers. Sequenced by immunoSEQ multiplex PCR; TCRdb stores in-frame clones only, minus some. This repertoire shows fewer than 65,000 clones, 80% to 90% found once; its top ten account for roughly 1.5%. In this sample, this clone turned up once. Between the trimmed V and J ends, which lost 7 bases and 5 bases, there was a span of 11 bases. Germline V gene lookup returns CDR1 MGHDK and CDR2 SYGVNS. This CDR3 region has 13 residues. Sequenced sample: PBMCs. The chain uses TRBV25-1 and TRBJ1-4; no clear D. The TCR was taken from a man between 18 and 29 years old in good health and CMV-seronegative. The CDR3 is CASTLGGNEKLFF. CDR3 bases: TGTGCCAGCACCCTGGGAGGGAATGAAAAACTGTTTTTT.